These 11 T cell receptor beta chains share one sample of origin, sequenced in a study of OX40 agonist ivuxolimab in advanced cancers. Produced via immunoSEQ multiplex PCR; TCRdb's table is partial and in-frame only. The sample comprises 100,000 to 130,000 clones, about 91% of which are singletons, and about 1.2% rests with the top ten. The specimen was CD4+ or CD8+ T cells sorted from blood, collected in a trial of the OX40 agonist ivuxolimab. Every receptor here comes from an adult with an advanced solid tumor such as melanoma, head and neck, liver or kidney cancer.

The chain recombines TRBV5-1 with TRBJ1-5; TRBD1 might be the D (5 bases). The V end was cut by 5 bases, the J end by 4 bases, with 16 bases between. Germline assignment: CDR1 SGHRS and CDR2 YFSETQ. This CDR3 comprises 15 residues. The CDR3 coding sequence is TGCGCCAGCAGGGACGGGACTGCTCCGAATCAGCCCCAGCATTTT. It is translated as CASRDGTAPNQPQHF.

The V and J genes are TRBV18 and TRBJ1-4, with 8 bases that match TRBD1. CDR3 length equals 15 residues. Germline assignment: CDR1 KGHSH and CDR2 LQKENI. The V and J ends lost 3 bases and 8 bases, in that order; junction bases with no gene match: 8. DNA of the CDR3: TGTGCCAGCTCACCCCTGACAGGGGTCGGGGAAAAACTGTTTTTT. It encodes CASSPLTGVGEKLFF. Variable domain in full (rest from reference TRBV18 and TRBJ1-4): NAGVMQNPRHLVRRRGQEARLRCSPMKGHSHVYWYRQLPEEGLKFMVYLQKENIIDESGMPKERFSAEFPKEGPSILRIQQVVRGDSAAYFCASSPLTGVGEKLFFGSGTQLSVL.

The J gene is TRBJ2-2, the V gene TRBV9; no reliable D call. Germline-derived CDR1 and CDR2 are SGDLS and YYNGEE. Between the trimmed V and J ends, which lost 0 bases and 2 bases, there was a span of 5 bases. This CDR3 spans 14 amino acids. This CDR3 is CASSVGTNTGELFF. Written as DNA, the CDR3 is TGTGCCAGCAGCGTAGGAACTAACACCGGGGAGCTGTTTTTT.

The chain is built from TRBV14 and TRBJ2-2; D call uncertain. V lost 1 base, J lost 3 bases, and 9 bases lay in between. The CDR3 consists of 15 residues. Germline-derived CDR1 and CDR2 are SGHDN and FVKESK. CDR3 bases: TGTGCCAGCAGCCAAGGGGGAAGCTACACCGGGGAGCTGTTTTTT. Amino acid sequence: CASSQGGSYTGELFF.

The DNA for the CDR3 is TGTGCCTCAAAGACAGGGGAAGGAAACACCATATATTTT. This gives the protein CASKTGEGNTIYF. V and J are TRBV10-3 and TRBJ1-3; TRBD1 matches 8 bases. V gave up 11 bases and J gave up 4 bases; unmatched junction bases: 7. Germline CDR1 and CDR2: ENHRY and SYGVKD. This CDR3 comprises 13 residues.

CDR3 nucleotides: TGTGCCAGCAGTTACTCCCGAGGGCTAACCCAAGAGACCCAGTACTTC. It translates to CASSYSRGLTQETQYF. The chain is built from TRBV6-5 and TRBJ2-5; TRBD2 is a possible D gene (5 bases). Trimming took off 0 bases at V and 1 base at J, with 12 bases between the two ends. The CDR3 has 16 amino acids. Germline V CDR1 and CDR2: MNHEY, SVGAGI.

This chain links TRBV2 with TRBJ2-2; 11 bases map to TRBD2. The junction had 1 base not matched to a gene; V was cut back by 6 bases and J by 4 bases. Germline CDR1 and CDR2: SNHLY and FYNNEI. The CDR3 totals 14 residues. The DNA of the CDR3 is TGTGCCAGCAGCGGACTAGCGGGCACCGGGGAGCTGTTTTTT. Translating it yields CASSGLAGTGELFF.

The CDR3 region is CASSPGTSGSSGETQYF. CDR3 DNA: TGTGCCAGCTCACCCGGGACTAGCGGGAGCTCTGGGGAGACCCAGTACTTC. The chain joins TRBV18 to TRBJ2-5; the match to TRBD2 covers 14 bases. The CDR3 consists of 17 residues. The V gene end was trimmed by 3 bases and the J gene end by 5 bases; junction bases not matched to a gene: 8. Germline V gene data show CDR1 as KGHSH and CDR2 as LQKENI.

This clone appeared once. The chain links TRBV6-5 to TRBJ1-2; 9 nucleotides align to TRBD1. Losses at the gene ends were 0 bases for V and 5 bases for J; bases not matched to a gene: 4. CDR3 length: 15 amino acids. Germline V gene sequence: CDR1 MNHEY, CDR2 SVGAGI. Here the CDR3 reads CASSYSTGGSYGYTF. The CDR3 DNA reads TGTGCCAGCAGTTACTCAACAGGGGGCTCTTATGGCTACACCTTC.

The chain joins TRBV4-3 to TRBJ1-5; D unclear. Trimming took 4 bases from V and 7 from J, leaving 11 bases between them. The CDR3 sequence is 13 residues long. Germline CDR1 LGHNA, CDR2 YSLEER. The CDR3 DNA sequence: TGCGCCAGCAGCCGTGGCGGGGTACAGCCCCAGCATTTT. Residues: CASSRGGVQPQHF.

This clone has a single count. V and J are TRBV9 and TRBJ2-3; no firm D call. V gave up 0 bases and J gave up 4 bases, with 6 bases separating them. Germline-derived CDR1 and CDR2 are SGDLS and YYNGEE. The CDR3 has 13 residues. The CDR3 nucleotides read TGTGCCAGCAGCGTAGAAAAGCCAGATACGCAGTATTTT. Translated: CASSVEKPDTQYF. The full variable domain, its missing parts supplied by reference TRBV9 and TRBJ2-3, is DSGVTQTPKHLITATGQRVTLRCSPRSGDLSVYWYQQSLDQGLQFLIQYYNGEERAKGNILERFSAQQFPDLHSELNLSSLELGDSALYFCASSVEKPDTQYFGPGTRLTVL.